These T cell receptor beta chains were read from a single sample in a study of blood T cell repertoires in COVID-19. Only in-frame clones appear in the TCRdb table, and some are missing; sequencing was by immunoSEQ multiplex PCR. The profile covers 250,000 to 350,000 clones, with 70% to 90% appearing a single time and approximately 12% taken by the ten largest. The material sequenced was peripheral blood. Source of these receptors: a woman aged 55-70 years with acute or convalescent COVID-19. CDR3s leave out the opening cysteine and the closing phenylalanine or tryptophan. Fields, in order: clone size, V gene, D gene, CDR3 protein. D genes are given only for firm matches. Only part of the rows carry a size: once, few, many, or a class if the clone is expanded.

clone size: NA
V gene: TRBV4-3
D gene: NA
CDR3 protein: ASSQVPTGPYEQY

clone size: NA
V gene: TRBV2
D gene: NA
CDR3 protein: ASSVLATAYEQY

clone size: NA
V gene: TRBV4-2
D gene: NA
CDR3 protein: ASSQDGGRSGNTIY

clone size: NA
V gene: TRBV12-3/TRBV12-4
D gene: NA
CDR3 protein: ASEGAGELF

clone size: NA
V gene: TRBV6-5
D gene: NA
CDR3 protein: ASKLTVNTEAF

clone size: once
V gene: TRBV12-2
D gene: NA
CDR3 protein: ASRLVTSGRSCYEQY

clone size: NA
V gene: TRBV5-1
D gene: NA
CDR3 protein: ASSLGSGGAGTDTQY

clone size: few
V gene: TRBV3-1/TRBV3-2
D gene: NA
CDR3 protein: ASSQGQVINTEAF

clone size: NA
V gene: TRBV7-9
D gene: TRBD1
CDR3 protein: ASSSAGGGETQY

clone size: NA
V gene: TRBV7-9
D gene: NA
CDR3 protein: ASAVGWQGMARDGYT

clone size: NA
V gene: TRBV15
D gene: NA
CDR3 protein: ATSSPITSRETQY

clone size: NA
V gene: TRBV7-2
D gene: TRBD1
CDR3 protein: ASSSRTGTQH

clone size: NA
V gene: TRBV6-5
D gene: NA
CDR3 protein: ASNSRGNEKLF

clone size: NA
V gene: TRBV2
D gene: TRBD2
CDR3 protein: ASTEEAWGGNEQF

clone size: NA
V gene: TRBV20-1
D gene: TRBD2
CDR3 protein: SASPGGEQF

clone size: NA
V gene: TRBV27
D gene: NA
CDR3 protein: ASSFDSGLILSEQY

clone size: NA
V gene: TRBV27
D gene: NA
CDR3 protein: ASSLSKVAVANTGELF

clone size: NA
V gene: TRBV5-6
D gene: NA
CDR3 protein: ASSSVAGTEAF

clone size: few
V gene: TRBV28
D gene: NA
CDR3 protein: ASSLRGGANEKLF

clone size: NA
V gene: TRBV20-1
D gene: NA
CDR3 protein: SASRGYNQPQH

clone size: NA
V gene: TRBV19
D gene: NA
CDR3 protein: ASSREEGNYGYT

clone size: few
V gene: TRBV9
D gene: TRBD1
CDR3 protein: ASSEGTGRGTQY

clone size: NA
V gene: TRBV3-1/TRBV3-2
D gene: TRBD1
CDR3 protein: ASSFPGQGAHGYT

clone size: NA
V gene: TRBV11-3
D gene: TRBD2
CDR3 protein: ASSSGTSGASSYNEQF

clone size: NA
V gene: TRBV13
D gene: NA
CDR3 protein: ASSFVPSRAEAF

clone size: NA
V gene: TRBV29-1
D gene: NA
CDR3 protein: SVSRLNEQF

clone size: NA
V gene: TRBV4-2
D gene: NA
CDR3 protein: ASSQVWGDDNQPQH

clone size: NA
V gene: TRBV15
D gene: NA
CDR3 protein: ATSRGGDSGNTIY

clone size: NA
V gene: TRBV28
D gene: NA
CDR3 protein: ASSRTVPEQY

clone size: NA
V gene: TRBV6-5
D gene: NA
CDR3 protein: ASRDSLSAGELF

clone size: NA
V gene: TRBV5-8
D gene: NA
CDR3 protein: ASSSQDYNEKLF

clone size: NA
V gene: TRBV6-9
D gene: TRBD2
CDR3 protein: ASSPPGLRFRVVGGNQETQY

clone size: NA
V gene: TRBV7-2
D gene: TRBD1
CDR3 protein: ASSQNRDRGYGYT

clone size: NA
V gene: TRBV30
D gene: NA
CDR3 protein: AWTWSSYEQY

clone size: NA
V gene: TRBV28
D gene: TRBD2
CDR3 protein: ASSRLAGDSGELF

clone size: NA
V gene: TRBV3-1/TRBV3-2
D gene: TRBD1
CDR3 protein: ASSQLRPDRRYGYT

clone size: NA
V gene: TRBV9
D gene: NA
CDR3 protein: ASSDLGTKGNEQF

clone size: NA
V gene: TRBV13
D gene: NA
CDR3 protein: ASSFLTRDEQY

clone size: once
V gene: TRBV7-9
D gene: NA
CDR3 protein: ASRPRGSEEKLF

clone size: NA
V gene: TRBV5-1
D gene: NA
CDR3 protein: ASSLALRDNEQF

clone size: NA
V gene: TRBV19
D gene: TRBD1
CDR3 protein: ASRHTGTGLNYGYT

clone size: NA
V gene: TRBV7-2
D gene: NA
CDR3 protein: ASSTFGEETQY

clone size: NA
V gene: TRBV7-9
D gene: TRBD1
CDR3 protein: ASSRDRVGNSPLH

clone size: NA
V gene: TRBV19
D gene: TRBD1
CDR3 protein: ASRSRDRGNQPQH

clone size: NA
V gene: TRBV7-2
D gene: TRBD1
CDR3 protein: ASSSTGNEQY